This passage covers 15 T cell receptor beta chains from one sample sequenced in a study of T-cell reconstitution after alpha-beta-depleted transplantation in children. TCRbeta library preparation incorporated unique molecular identifiers. TCRdb reanalysed the PCR reads using MiXCR and keeps one entry per CDR3 protein. The table shows about 1,000,000 distinct CDR3 sequences, with roughly 29% occurring only once. Sequencing was performed on PBMCs, mostly from graft donor cells, taken 360 days after TCRalphabeta/CD19-depleted stem cell transplant. The receptors were sampled from a boy less than two years old who had a stem cell transplant for SCID, so the T cells may come from the graft donor.

The chain is built from TRBV4-1 and TRBJ2-1; maybe TRBD1 (6 bases). The CDR3 spans 15 residues. Trimming stripped 1 base from V and 8 bases from J, with 15 bases between. Germline CDR1 is MGHRA and CDR2 is YSYEKL. CDR3 in DNA: TGCGCCAGCAGCCAAGGAGGGGGAAGTTGGGATGAGCAGTTCTTC. Residues: CASSQGGGSWDEQFF.

This clonotype showed up just a few times. CDR3 in amino acids: CASSYTHRGDTQYF. In DNA, the CDR3 is TGTGCCAGCAGTTACACCCACAGGGGAGATACGCAGTATTTT. This rearrangement joins TRBV6-5 to TRBJ2-3; 7 bases align to TRBD1. With 2 bases clipped from V and 5 bases from J, the junction kept 4 bases outside the gene matches. The CDR3 runs 14 residues. The germline CDR1 and CDR2 sequences are MNHEY and SVGAGI.

The rearrangement uses TRBV24-1 and TRBJ2-3; unclear D gene. Trimming left V 8 bases short and J 0 bases short, with 8 bases between. The CDR3 is 13 residues long. Germline loops: CDR1 KGHDR, CDR2 SFDVKD. The CDR3 DNA follows: TGTGCCACCACAAGGAAGAGCACAGATACGCAGTATTTT. Protein sequence: CATTRKSTDTQYF.

This chain joins TRBV5-1 and TRBJ1-2; TRBD1 agrees at 8 bases. The CDR3 runs 15 residues. Germline V lookup: CDR1 SGHRS, CDR2 YFSETQ. With V trimmed by 0 bases and J by 10 bases, 11 bases remained unmatched. The CDR3 DNA is TGCGCCAGCAGCTTGGCCACCGGGACAGGCGGAATCTACACCTTC. This translates into CASSLATGTGGIYTF.

The V call is TRBV5-1, the J call TRBJ1-1, with 8 positions matching TRBD1. The CDR3 covers 15 residues. V was pared by 4 bases and J by 6 bases, with 11 bases of the junction left unmatched. Germline values: CDR1 SGHRS, CDR2 YFSETQ. Here the CDR3 DNA reads TGCGCCAGCAGCCCGTCCCGGGACAGGTTTTCTGAAGCTTTCTTT. This codes for CASSPSRDRFSEAFF.

The gene calls are TRBV5-1 and TRBJ2-2; D is unclear. This CDR3 region has 15 residues. Germline V gives CDR1 SGHRS, CDR2 YFSETQ. V was clipped by 1 base and J by 3 bases, with 10 bases between them. CDR3 bases: TGCGCCAGCAGCTTGACGGCCGGATACACCGGGGAGCTGTTTTTT. It codes for CASSLTAGYTGELFF.

This chain connects TRBV12-3 or TRBV12-4 to TRBJ2-7, with 8 bases lining up with TRBD1. This CDR3 has 15 residues. V was clipped by 5 bases and J by 4 bases; unmatched bases: 10. The CDR3 here is CASSPTRTGLYEQYF. The CDR3 nucleotides are TGTGCCAGCAGTCCCACACGGACAGGGTTATACGAGCAGTACTTC.

This clonotype was observed a handful of times. The chain uses TRBV20-1 and TRBJ2-7, with 8 bases that match TRBD1. V lost 2 bases and J lost 4; bases outside the gene matches: 4. Per the germline V gene, CDR1 is DFQATT and CDR2 is SNEGSKA (reference sequence). The CDR3 totals 13 residues. CDR3 protein: CSARPDRAYEQYF. The CDR3 DNA reads TGCAGTGCTAGACCGGACAGGGCTTACGAGCAGTACTTC.

This clonotype was detected only a few times. The chain couples TRBV5-6 to TRBJ2-7, with a weak D call TRBD1 (6 bases). Trimming removed 4 bases at V and 1 base at J, with 15 bases between. Germline CDR1 is SGHDT and CDR2 is YYEEEE. This CDR3 contains 15 residues. Here the CDR3 DNA reads TGTGCCAGCAGCATTTACAGGGATTGGTCCTACGAGCAGTACTTC. Its protein is CASSIYRDWSYEQYF.

This clonotype was detected only a few times. The chain links TRBV5-1 to TRBJ2-7; weak D call: TRBD1 (6 bases). V lost 3 bases and J 2 bases, leaving 15 bases between the germline ends. CDR1 and CDR2 (germline): SGHRS, YFSETQ. There are 15 residues in the CDR3. This CDR3 reads CASSWTVAATYEQYF. CDR3 DNA: TGCGCCAGCAGCTGGACAGTGGCGGCCACCTACGAGCAGTACTTC.

V usage is TRBV6-1 and J usage is TRBJ2-7, with unresolved D. CDR1 is MNHNS, CDR2 SASEGT, per germline. Trimming removed 5 bases at V and 4 bases at J, with 12 bases between. This CDR3 region has 13 residues. The CDR3 sequence is CASSNAWPYEQYF. The CDR3 coding sequence is TGTGCCAGCAGTAACGCCTGGCCTTACGAGCAGTACTTC.

This rearrangement joins TRBV7-6 to TRBJ2-7, with 8 bases aligning to TRBD2. The germline CDR1 and CDR2 sequences are SGHVS and FNYEAQ. V shed 1 base and J 2 bases; nucleotides not matched to a gene: 4. The CDR3 extends over 15 amino acids. The CDR3 loop reads CASSLESGGPYEQYF. The CDR3 DNA sequence: TGTGCCAGCAGCTTAGAGAGCGGGGGACCCTACGAGCAGTACTTC.

This clonotype was seen a few times. CDR3 nucleotides: TGTGCCAGCAGTTACTTGGGGGGGAATACAGATACGCAGTATTTT. It yields the protein CASSYLGGNTDTQYF. The chain has TRBV6-5 and TRBJ2-3; 7 bases map to TRBD2. Unmatched junction bases numbered 4, after V lost 1 base and J lost 3 bases. There are 15 residues in the CDR3. Looked up from germline, CDR1 is MNHEY and CDR2 is SVGAGI.

The chain links TRBV6-2 or TRBV6-3 to TRBJ1-3; 12 nucleotides match TRBD1. The CDR3 loop spans 17 amino acids. Germline CDR1 is MNHEY and CDR2 is SVGEGT. The V segment lost 6 bases and the J segment 0 bases; nucleotides outside the gene matches: 6. CDR3 bases: TGTGCCAGCAGCCACGGGACAGGGGGCTACTCTGGAAACACCATATATTTT. Translated, it gives CASSHGTGGYSGNTIYF.

This clonotype was observed a few times. The chain uses TRBV4-2 and TRBJ2-3; maybe TRBD1 (5 bases). This CDR3 has 15 residues. Germline V gene sequence: CDR1 LGHNA, CDR2 YNFKEQ. V gave up 4 bases and J gave up 1 base, with 12 bases separating them. The CDR3 nucleotides read TGTGCCAGCAGCCTACTGACAGAGGGCACAGATACGCAGTATTTT. Translated: CASSLLTEGTDTQYF.